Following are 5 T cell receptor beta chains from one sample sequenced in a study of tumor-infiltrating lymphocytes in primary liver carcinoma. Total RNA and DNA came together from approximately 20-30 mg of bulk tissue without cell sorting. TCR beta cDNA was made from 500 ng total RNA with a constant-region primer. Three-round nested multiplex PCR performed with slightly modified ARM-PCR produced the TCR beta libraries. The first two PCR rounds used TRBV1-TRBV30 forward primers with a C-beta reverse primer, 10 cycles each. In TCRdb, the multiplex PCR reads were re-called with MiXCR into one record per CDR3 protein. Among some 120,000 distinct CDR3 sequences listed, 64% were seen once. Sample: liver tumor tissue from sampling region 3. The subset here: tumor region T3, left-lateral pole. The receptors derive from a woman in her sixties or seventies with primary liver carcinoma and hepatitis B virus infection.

CDR3: CASSVGSGGPVDTQYF. CDR3 coding DNA: TGTGCCAGCAGCGTAGGATCGGGAGGGCCGGTAGATACGCAGTATTTT. J is TRBJ2-3 and V is TRBV9; 8 bases are a match to TRBD2. Germline CDR1 is SGDLS and CDR2 is YYNGEE. The trim removed 0 bases at V and 5 bases at J, leaving 8 bases unmatched. The CDR3 loop spans 16 amino acids.

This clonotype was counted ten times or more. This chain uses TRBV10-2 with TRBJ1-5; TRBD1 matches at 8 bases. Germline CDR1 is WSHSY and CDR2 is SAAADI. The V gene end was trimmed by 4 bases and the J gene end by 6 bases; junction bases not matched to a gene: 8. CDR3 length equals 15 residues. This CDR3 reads CASSATDRVGQPQHF. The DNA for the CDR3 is TGCGCCAGCAGTGCCACGGACAGGGTAGGTCAGCCCCAGCATTTT.

CDR3 residues: CSAREPGRANTGELFF. CDR3 sequence (DNA): TGCAGTGCTAGAGAGCCGGGAAGGGCGAACACCGGGGAGCTGTTTTTT. The chain uses TRBV20-1 and TRBJ2-2; D might be TRBD2 (5 bases). The V and J ends lost 0 bases and 0 bases respectively, with 11 bases between them. In germline, CDR1 is DFQATT, CDR2 SNEGSKA (reference sequence). The CDR3 loop spans 16 amino acids.

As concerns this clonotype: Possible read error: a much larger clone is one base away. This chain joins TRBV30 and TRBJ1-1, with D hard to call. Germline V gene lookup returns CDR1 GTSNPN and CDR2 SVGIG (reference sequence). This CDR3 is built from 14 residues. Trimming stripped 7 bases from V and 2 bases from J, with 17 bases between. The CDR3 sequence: CALRTGYSNTEAFF. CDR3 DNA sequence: TGTGCCTTGAGGACCGGTTACAGCAACACTGAAGCTTTCTTT.

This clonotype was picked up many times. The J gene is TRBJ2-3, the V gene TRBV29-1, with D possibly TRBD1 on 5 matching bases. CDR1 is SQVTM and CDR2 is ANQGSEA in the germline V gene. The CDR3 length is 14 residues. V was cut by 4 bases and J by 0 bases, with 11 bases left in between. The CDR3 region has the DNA TGCAGCGTTGTTGTAGGGGTCAGCACAGATACGCAGTATTTT. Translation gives CSVVVGVSTDTQYF.